One and the same sample provided the 6 T cell receptor beta chains below, sequenced in a study of radiotherapy plus CTLA-4 blockade in lung cancer. Clones were sequenced by immunoSEQ multiplex PCR, and TCRdb holds only the in-frame ones, with some missing. The sample lists fewer than 150,000 clones; 75% to 80% were seen once. The sequencing used peripheral blood, collected from a patient treated with radiotherapy plus ipilimumab. The receptors derive from a human donor with non-small cell lung cancer who had a partial response to radiotherapy plus ipilimumab.

The chain links TRBV5-1 to TRBJ2-3; 8 nucleotides agree with TRBD2. The CDR3 extends over 16 amino acids. CDR1 SGHRS and CDR2 YFSETQ come from the germline V gene. V trimming: 0 bases; J trimming: 0 bases; junction bases outside the gene matches: 3. The CDR3 loop is CASSLGLALSTDTQYF. DNA for the CDR3: TGCGCCAGCAGCTTGGGACTAGCGCTCAGCACAGATACGCAGTATTTT.

The chain couples TRBV7-3 to TRBJ1-1, with D unclear. The CDR3 covers 12 residues. V lost 4 bases and J lost 7, with 10 bases in between. CDR1 is SGHTA and CDR2 is FQGTGA in the germline V gene. In DNA form, the CDR3 reads TGTGCCAGCAGCTACCCTGGGAGTGAAGCTTTCTTT. It encodes CASSYPGSEAFF.

The chain carries TRBV2 and TRBJ2-2, with 7 bases matching TRBD2. The CDR3 covers 14 residues. The J segment lost 5 bases and the V segment lost 7 bases, leaving 7 bases of the junction unmatched. Germline CDR1 reads SNHLY; CDR2 reads FYNNEI. The CDR3 is CASNGGMGTGELFF. CDR3 DNA sequence: TGTGCCAGCAACGGGGGGATGGGGACCGGGGAGCTGTTTTTT.

V gene TRBV6-4 combines with J gene TRBJ2-7; 7 bases are a match to TRBD1. The V segment lost 6 bases and the J segment 2 bases; nucleotides outside the gene matches: 4. The CDR3 length is 13 residues. CDR1 MRHNA and CDR2 SNTAGT come from the germline V gene. CDR3 DNA sequence: TGTGCCAGCAGCCGGGACAGAACCTACGAGCAGTACTTC. This translates into CASSRDRTYEQYF.

This clone has only a few counts. The V and J genes are TRBV20-1 and TRBJ2-1, with D unresolved. V lost 0 bases and J lost 9, with 6 bases in between. Looked up from germline, CDR1 is DFQATT and CDR2 is SNEGSKA (reference sequence). The CDR3 runs 11 residues. The CDR3 bases are TGCAGTGCTAGAGATTTCCGTGAGCAGTTCTTC. Its protein product is CSARDFREQFF.

This chain uses TRBV9 with TRBJ2-2; D unclear. Trimming took off 0 bases at V and 7 bases at J, with 16 bases between the two ends. CDR1 SGDLS and CDR2 YYNGEE come from the germline V gene. The CDR3 is made up of 16 amino acids. This chain's CDR3 is CASSVALPYPRGELFF. The CDR3 DNA sequence: TGTGCCAGCAGCGTAGCCCTCCCCTACCCACGCGGGGAGCTGTTTTTT. The variable domain in full, completed from reference TRBV9 and TRBJ2-2, reads DSGVTQTPKHLITATGQRVTLRCSPRSGDLSVYWYQQSLDQGLQFLIQYYNGEERAKGNILERFSAQQFPDLHSELNLSSLELGDSALYFCASSVALPYPRGELFFGEGSRLTVL.